This T cell receptor beta chain came from a study of cytomegalovirus exposure and HLA in healthy donors. As for the study in general: Previous work identified 117 million unique TCR beta sequences from some 170 million T cells. The Caucasian-associated ancestry cluster contained more than 75% of the roughly 400 genotyped donors.

On this clone itself: Antigen: not known.

The CDR3 totals 17 residues. CDR1 SGHVS and CDR2 FNYEAQ come from the germline V gene. Deletions cut 5 bases from V and 1 base from J, with 20 bases between. Findings and caveats of the study: In a later analysis, TCR association rates varied by HLA locus: DRB1 most, HLA-C fewest. HLA allele associations emerged for roughly 16,000 TCR beta sequences in a later analysis, at 0.05 false discovery rate.

The study ran its PCR with 60 Vbeta and 13 Jbeta primers. The repertoire was sequenced with immunoSEQ multiplex PCR; TCRdb's copy has only in-frame clones and lacks some. The sample consists of under 200,000 clones, about four fifths of them appearing once. The sample comprised PBMCs. J is TRBJ1-1 and V is TRBV7-6; a weak D match, TRBD1 (5 bases). The sequence was obtained from a boy aged 2 to 10 in good health and CMV-seronegative. The CDR3 reads CASSRGGRGWENTEAFF. CDR3 sequence (DNA): TGTGCCAGCAGCCGCGGGGGACGAGGCTGGGAGAACACTGAAGCTTTCTTT.